These 19 T cell receptor beta chains share one sample of origin, sequenced in a study of cytomegalovirus exposure and HLA in healthy donors. Sequencing was performed with immunoSEQ multiplex PCR; in TCRdb, only in-frame clones are kept and a portion is missing. Found here are 150,000 to 200,000 clones, around 81% of them singletons; the top ten hold under 2.5%. Sequencing was carried out using PBMCs. The receptors were gathered from a man aged 25-45 years in good health and CMV-seropositive.

The rearrangement uses TRBV18 and TRBJ2-5, with TRBD2 matching 9 bases. Germline CDR1 reads KGHSH; CDR2 reads LQKENI. The ends lost 7 bases at V and 3 bases at J; junction bases unmatched: 9. CDR3 size: 15 residues. This CDR3 reads CASCREAGGKETQYF. The CDR3 DNA reads TGTGCCAGCTGCCGGGAAGCGGGGGGCAAAGAGACCCAGTACTTC.

This clone showed up just a few times. The rearrangement joins TRBV15 to TRBJ2-5; 8 positions match TRBD2. The CDR3 is 15 amino acids. Germline CDR1 LNHNV, CDR2 YYDKDF (reference sequence). V shed 3 bases and J 4 bases; nucleotides not matched to a gene: 7. Here the CDR3 DNA reads TGTGCCACCAGCAGTTGGACTAGCTCGTTAGAGACCCAGTACTTC. It is translated as CATSSWTSSLETQYF.

As DNA, the CDR3 is TGTGCCATCAGTGAGTCGACAGGCTCCTACGAGCAGTACTTC. Translation: CAISESTGSYEQYF. The gene calls are TRBV10-3 and TRBJ2-7; D perhaps matches TRBD1 (6 bases). There are 14 residues in the CDR3. Between the trimmed V and J ends, which lost 0 bases and 0 bases, there was a span of 6 bases. Germline values: CDR1 ENHRY, CDR2 SYGVKD.

The chain carries TRBV30 and TRBJ2-1; 10 nucleotides match TRBD2. This CDR3 region has 16 residues. The V segment lost 2 bases and the J segment 7 bases; nucleotides outside the gene matches: 11. The germline V gene has CDR1 GTSNPN and CDR2 SVGIG (reference sequence). CDR3 in DNA: TGTGCCTGGAGTCGGTGGAAGCGGGGGGGATTAAATGAGCAGTTCTTC. Amino acid sequence: CAWSRWKRGGLNEQFF. The whole variable domain, filled in from reference TRBV30 and TRBJ2-1, reads SQTIHQWPATLVQPVGSPLSLECTVEGTSNPNLYWYRQAAGRGLQLLFYSVGIGQISSEVPQNLSASRPQDRQFILSSKKLLLSDSGFYLCAWSRWKRGGLNEQFFGPGTRLTVL.

CDR3 region: CASSSGTATYNEQFF. The CDR3 DNA sequence: TGTGCCAGCAGCTCCGGGACAGCCACCTACAATGAGCAGTTCTTC. J is TRBJ2-1 and V is TRBV27; 7 nucleotides match TRBD1. Looked up from germline, CDR1 is MNHEY and CDR2 is SMNVEV (reference sequence). J lost 2 bases, V lost 6 bases, and 7 bases had no gene match. This CDR3 is built from 15 residues.

The V gene is TRBV5-1, the J gene TRBJ2-3; 11 bases are shared with TRBD2. CDR3 length: 16 residues. The trim removed 4 bases at V and 2 bases at J, leaving 6 bases unmatched. Per germline, CDR1 SGHRS and CDR2 YFSETQ. The CDR3 nucleotides are TGCGCCAGCAGCGCAGGGACTAGCGGTTACACAGATACGCAGTATTTT. It specifies CASSAGTSGYTDTQYF.

Points on this clone: The sample holds other DNA sequences that translate to the same CDR3. V gene TRBV4-3 combines with J gene TRBJ1-6, with D unclear. Germline V gene data show CDR1 as LGHNA and CDR2 as YSLEER. This CDR3 has 15 amino acids. The germline V and J ends were trimmed by 0 bases and 0 bases, with 3 bases remaining between them. CDR3 bases: TGCGCCAGCAGCCAAGACAGCTCCTATAATTCACCCCTCCACTTT. It encodes CASSQDSSYNSPLHF.

Only a few counts were recorded for this clone. The rearrangement joins TRBV19 to TRBJ1-1; the D is unclear. CDR1 is LNHDA and CDR2 is SQIVND in the germline V gene (reference sequence). V was clipped by 5 bases and J by 0 bases, with 13 bases between them. There are 15 residues in the CDR3. This chain's CDR3 is CASSPQAVMNTEAFF. CDR3 coding DNA: TGTGCCAGTAGTCCCCAAGCGGTAATGAACACTGAAGCTTTCTTT.

Only a few counts were recorded for this clone. This chain uses TRBV18 with TRBJ2-7, with TRBD2 as a possible D gene (5 bases). Germline CDR1 KGHSH, CDR2 LQKENI. The CDR3 contains 14 residues. Trimming cost V 3 bases and J 0 bases, with 9 bases left between them. CDR3 DNA sequence: TGTGCCAGCTCACCGGGGAGTAGCTCCTACGAGCAGTACTTC. It yields the protein CASSPGSSSYEQYF.

The V and J genes are TRBV5-6 and TRBJ2-7; 7 positions agree with TRBD1. This CDR3 has 14 amino acids. Germline CDR1 is SGHDT and CDR2 is YYEEEE. The junction had 6 bases not matched to a gene; V was cut back by 4 bases and J by 2 bases. CDR3 region: CASSLEGGPYEQYF. CDR3 DNA sequence: TGTGCCAGCAGCCTGGAAGGGGGCCCCTACGAGCAGTACTTC.

The gene calls are TRBV27 and TRBJ2-7, with 8 bases aligning to TRBD1. The CDR3 is 14 residues long. Losses at the gene ends were 4 bases for V and 3 bases for J; bases not matched to a gene: 5. Germline V lookup: CDR1 MNHEY, CDR2 SMNVEV (reference sequence). This chain's CDR3 is CASSSGQAIYEQYF. The CDR3 DNA follows: TGTGCCAGCAGTTCGGGACAGGCAATCTACGAGCAGTACTTC.

This clone came up once. The chain has TRBV7-6 and TRBJ2-2, with 7 positions matching TRBD2. Germline V gives CDR1 SGHVS, CDR2 FNYEAQ. J gave up 6 bases and V 3 bases, and 10 bases lay outside the gene matches. The CDR3 runs 16 residues. In DNA, the CDR3 is TGTGCCAGCAGCTTGTCCCCCGGGGCGGGGGCCGGGGAGCTGTTTTTT. Translated: CASSLSPGAGAGELFF.

As DNA, the CDR3 is TGTGCCAGCATGACTAGCGGCTCCTACGAGCAGTACTTC. Its protein product is CASMTSGSYEQYF. The chain carries TRBV6-6 and TRBJ2-7, with 9 bases matching TRBD2. The CDR3 runs to 13 residues. CDR1 MNHNY and CDR2 SVGAGI come from the germline V gene (reference sequence). With V trimmed by 7 bases and J by 0 bases, 1 base remained unmatched.

V is TRBV11-2 and J is TRBJ2-1; D might be TRBD2 (6 bases). CDR1 and CDR2 from the germline V gene are SGHAT and FQNNGV. V gave up 3 bases and J gave up 7 bases, with 7 bases separating them. The length of the CDR3 is 12 residues. CDR3 residues: CASSFGGNEQFF. The CDR3 bases are TGTGCCAGCAGCTTTGGGGGGAATGAGCAGTTCTTC.

V usage is TRBV5-8 and J usage is TRBJ1-2; TRBD1 matches 8 bases. Trimming cost V 3 bases and J 8 bases; bases outside gene matches: 9. Germline CDR1 is SGHTS and CDR2 is YDEGEE. There are 14 residues in the CDR3. DNA for the CDR3: TGTGCCAGCAGCTCCCCCGAGGCAGGGGGCGGCTACACCTTC. Translation gives CASSSPEAGGGYTF.

On this clone: The sample has other DNA sequences that encode this CDR3 too. The genes are TRBV7-2 and TRBJ2-5; 11 bases align to TRBD2. This CDR3 region has 15 residues. Trimming at V came to 6 bases and at J to 4 bases, leaving 7 bases not matched to a gene. The V gene's germline CDR1 is SGHTA and CDR2 FQGNSA. The CDR3: CASSFSGGAGETQYF. DNA for the CDR3: TGTGCCAGCAGTTTTAGCGGGGGGGCCGGAGAGACCCAGTACTTC.

The gene calls are TRBV6-5 and TRBJ2-7, with TRBD1 identical over 8 bases. The V gene's germline CDR1 is MNHEY and CDR2 SVGAGI. The junction had 3 bases not matched to a gene; V was cut back by 0 bases and J by 2 bases. The length of the CDR3 is 15 residues. CDR3 amino acids: CASSYSQQGAYEQYF. DNA of the CDR3: TGTGCCAGCAGTTACTCGCAACAGGGGGCCTACGAGCAGTACTTC.

CDR3 loop: CASSLQGRYGYTF. The CDR3 bases are TGTGCCAGCAGTCTACAGGGGCGGTATGGCTACACCTTC. The rearrangement uses TRBV6-1 and TRBJ1-2, with 7 positions matching TRBD1. The CDR3 sequence is 13 residues long. Germline V gene sequence: CDR1 MNHNS, CDR2 SASEGT. After removal of 5 bases from V and 5 bases from J, the junction contained 5 bases not matched to a gene.

This clone was found a few times. The chain links TRBV7-9 to TRBJ1-5; no definite D call. There are 13 residues in the CDR3. The V gene's germline CDR1 is SEHNR and CDR2 FQNEAQ (reference sequence). Trimming left V 5 bases short and J 4 bases short, with 9 bases between. In DNA form, the CDR3 reads TGTGCCAGCAGCCCCCACGGGAATCAGCCCCAGCATTTT. Its translation is CASSPHGNQPQHF.